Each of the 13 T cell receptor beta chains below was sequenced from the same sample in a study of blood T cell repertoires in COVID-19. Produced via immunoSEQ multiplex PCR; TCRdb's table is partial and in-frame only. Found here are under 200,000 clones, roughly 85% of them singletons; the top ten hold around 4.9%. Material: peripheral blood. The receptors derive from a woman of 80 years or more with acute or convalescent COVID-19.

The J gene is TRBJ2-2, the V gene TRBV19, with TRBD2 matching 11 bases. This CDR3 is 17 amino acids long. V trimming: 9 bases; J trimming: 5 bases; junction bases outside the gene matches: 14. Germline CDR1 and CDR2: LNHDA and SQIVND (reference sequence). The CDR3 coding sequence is TGTGCCAGCGACACGACCCCGACTAGCGGGGAGACCGGGGAGCTGTTTTTT. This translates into CASDTTPTSGETGELFF. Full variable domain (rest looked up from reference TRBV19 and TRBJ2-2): DGGITQSPKYLFRKEGQNVTLSCEQNLNHDAMYWYRQDPGQGLRLIYYSQIVNDFQKGDIAEGYSVSREKKESFPLTVTSAQKNPTAFYLCASDTTPTSGETGELFFGEGSRLTVL.

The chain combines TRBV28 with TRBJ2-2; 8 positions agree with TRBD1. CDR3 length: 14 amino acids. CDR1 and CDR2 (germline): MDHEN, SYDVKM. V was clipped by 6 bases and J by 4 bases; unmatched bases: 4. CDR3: CASSRGLITGELFF. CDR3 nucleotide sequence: TGTGCCAGCAGCAGGGGGCTGATCACCGGGGAGCTGTTTTTT.

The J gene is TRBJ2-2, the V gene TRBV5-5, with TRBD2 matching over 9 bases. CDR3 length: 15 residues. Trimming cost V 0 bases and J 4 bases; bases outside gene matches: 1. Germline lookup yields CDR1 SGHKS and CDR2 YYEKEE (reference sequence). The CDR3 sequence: CASSLGGRGTGELFF. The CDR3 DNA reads TGTGCCAGCAGCTTGGGCGGGAGGGGCACCGGGGAGCTGTTTTTT.

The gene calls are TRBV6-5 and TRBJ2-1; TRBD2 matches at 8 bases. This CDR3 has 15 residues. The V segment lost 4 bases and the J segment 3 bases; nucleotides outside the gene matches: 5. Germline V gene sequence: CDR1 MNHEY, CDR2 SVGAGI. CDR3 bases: TGTGCCAGCAGTTTAGCGGGACAACTCTACAATGAGCAGTTCTTC. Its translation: CASSLAGQLYNEQFF.

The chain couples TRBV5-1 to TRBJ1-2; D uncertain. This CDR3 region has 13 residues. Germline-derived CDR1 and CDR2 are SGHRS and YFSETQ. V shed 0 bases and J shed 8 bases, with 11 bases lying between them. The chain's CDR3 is CASSLATRGGYTF. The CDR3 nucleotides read TGCGCCAGCAGCTTGGCAACCCGAGGGGGCTACACCTTC.

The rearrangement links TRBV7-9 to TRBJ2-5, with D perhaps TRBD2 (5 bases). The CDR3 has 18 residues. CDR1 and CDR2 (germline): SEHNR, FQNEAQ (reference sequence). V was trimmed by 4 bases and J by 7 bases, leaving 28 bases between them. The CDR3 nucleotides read TGTGCCAGCAGCTCGACCCGCCTAGCCCTAAACTCAAGAGGGACCCAGTACTTC. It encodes CASSSTRLALNSRGTQYF.

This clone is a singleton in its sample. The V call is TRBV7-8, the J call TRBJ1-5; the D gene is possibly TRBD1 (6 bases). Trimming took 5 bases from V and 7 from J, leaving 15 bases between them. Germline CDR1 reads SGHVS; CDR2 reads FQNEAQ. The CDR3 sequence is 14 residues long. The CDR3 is CASSLRQEAQPQHF. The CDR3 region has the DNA TGTGCCAGCAGCCTGAGACAGGAAGCCCAGCCCCAGCATTTT.

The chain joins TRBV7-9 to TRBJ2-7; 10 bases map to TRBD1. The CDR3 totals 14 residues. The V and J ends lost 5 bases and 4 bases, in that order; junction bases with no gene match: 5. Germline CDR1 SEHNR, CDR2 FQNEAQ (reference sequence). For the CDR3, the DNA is TGTGCCAGCAGCCAGACAGGGGGCGGGTACGAGCAGTACTTC. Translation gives CASSQTGGGYEQYF.

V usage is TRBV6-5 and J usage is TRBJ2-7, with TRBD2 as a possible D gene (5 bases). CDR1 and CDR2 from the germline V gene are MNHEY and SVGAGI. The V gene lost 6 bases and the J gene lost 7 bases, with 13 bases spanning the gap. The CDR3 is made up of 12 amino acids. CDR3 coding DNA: TGTGCCAGCAGCCTCAATACGGGGGAGCAGTACTTC. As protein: CASSLNTGEQYF.

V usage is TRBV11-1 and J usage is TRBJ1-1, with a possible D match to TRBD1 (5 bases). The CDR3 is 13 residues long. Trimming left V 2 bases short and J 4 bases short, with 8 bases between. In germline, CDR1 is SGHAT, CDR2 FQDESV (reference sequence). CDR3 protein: CASSLTGGTEAFF. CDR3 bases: TGTGCCAGCAGCTTAACAGGTGGCACTGAAGCTTTCTTT.

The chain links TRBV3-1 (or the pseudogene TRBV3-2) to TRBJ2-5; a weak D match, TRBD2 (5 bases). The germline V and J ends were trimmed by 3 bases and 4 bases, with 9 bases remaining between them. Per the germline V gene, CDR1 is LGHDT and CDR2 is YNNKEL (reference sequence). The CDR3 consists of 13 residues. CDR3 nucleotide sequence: TGTGCCAGCAGCCATCGCGGGTTAGAGACCCAGTACTTC. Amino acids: CASSHRGLETQYF.

CDR3 region: CASSLVPIEGAGNEQFF. CDR3 sequence (DNA): TGTGCCAGCAGCTTAGTACCCATCGAGGGAGCGGGCAATGAGCAGTTCTTC. This chain joins TRBV7-2 and TRBJ2-1, with D possibly TRBD2 on 6 matching bases. The CDR3 has 17 amino acids. Per the germline V gene, CDR1 is SGHTA and CDR2 is FQGNSA. Trimming cost V 1 base and J 6 bases, with 19 bases left between them. The whole variable domain, filled in from reference TRBV7-2 and TRBJ2-1, reads GAGVSQSPSNKVTEKGKDVELRCDPISGHTALYWYRQSLGQGLEFLIYFQGNSAPDKSGLPSDRFSAERTGGSVSTLTIQRTQQEDSAVYLCASSLVPIEGAGNEQFFGPGTRLTVL.

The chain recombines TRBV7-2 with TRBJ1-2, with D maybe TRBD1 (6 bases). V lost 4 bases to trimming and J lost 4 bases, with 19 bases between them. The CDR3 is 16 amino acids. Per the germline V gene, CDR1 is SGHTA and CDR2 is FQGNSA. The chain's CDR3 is CASSSLTGPQAYGYTF. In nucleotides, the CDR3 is TGTGCCAGCAGCTCCCTTACAGGGCCTCAAGCCTATGGCTACACCTTC.